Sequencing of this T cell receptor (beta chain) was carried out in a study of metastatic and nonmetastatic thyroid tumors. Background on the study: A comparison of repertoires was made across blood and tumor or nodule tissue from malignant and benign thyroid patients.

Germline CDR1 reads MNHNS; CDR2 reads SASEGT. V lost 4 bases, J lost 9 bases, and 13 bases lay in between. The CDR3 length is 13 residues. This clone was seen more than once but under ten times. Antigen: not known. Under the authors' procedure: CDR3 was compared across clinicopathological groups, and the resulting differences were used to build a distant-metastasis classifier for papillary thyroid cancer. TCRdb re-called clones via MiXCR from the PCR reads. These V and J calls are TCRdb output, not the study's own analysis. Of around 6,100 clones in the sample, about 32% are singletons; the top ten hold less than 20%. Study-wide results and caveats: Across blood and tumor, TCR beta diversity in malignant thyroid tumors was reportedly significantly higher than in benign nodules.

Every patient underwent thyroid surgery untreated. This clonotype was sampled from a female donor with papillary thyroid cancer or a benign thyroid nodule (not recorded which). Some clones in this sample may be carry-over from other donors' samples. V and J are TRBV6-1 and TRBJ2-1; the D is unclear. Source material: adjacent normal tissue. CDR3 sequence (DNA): TGTGCCAGCAGTGCGTCAATCGACCGTGAGCAGTTCTTC. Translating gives CASSASIDREQFF.